Presented here are 25 T cell receptor beta chains from one specimen sequenced in a study of CD8 T cells in ankylosing spondylitis. Study-wide findings and caveats: Seemingly distinctive of ankylosing spondylitis blood was a TCR beta motif formed by eight highly homologous variants.

No antigens are known for them. TCRdb reprocessed the 5' RACE reads with MiXCR, giving one entry per CDR3 protein. The sample has some 330,000 distinct CDR3 sequences; around 7.6% are singletons. Sequencing used blood, either unsorted or a sorted T cell fraction (not recorded which). The receptors stem from a male donor with ankylosing spondylitis.

This clonotype turned up a few times. As DNA, the CDR3 is TGCAGTGCAACAGGGGAGAACACTGAAGCTTTCTTT. Encoded protein: CSATGENTEAFF. This chain uses TRBV20-1 with TRBJ1-1; 7 nucleotides match TRBD1. The CDR3 is made up of 12 amino acids. Germline V lookup: CDR1 DFQATT, CDR2 SNEGSKA (reference sequence). V shed 6 bases, J shed 1 base, and the junction held 2 bases outside the gene matches.

This clonotype appeared many times. The rearrangement joins TRBV28 to TRBJ2-3; no clear D. This CDR3 has 12 amino acids. In germline, CDR1 is MDHEN, CDR2 SYDVKM. Trimming took off 11 bases at V and 6 bases at J, with 15 bases between the two ends. The CDR3 nucleotides are TGTGCCTGCCGCCTCGAGGCGGATACGCAGTATTTT. Protein sequence: CACRLEADTQYF. Using reference TRBV28 and TRBJ2-3 for the parts outside the CDR3, the full variable domain is DVKVTQSSRYLVKRTGEKVFLECVQDMDHENMFWYRQDPGLGLRLIYFSYDVKMKEKGDIPEGYSVSREKKERFSLILESASTNQTSMYLCACRLEADTQYFGPGTRLTVL.

The chain uses TRBV7-9 and TRBJ2-3, with a possible D match to TRBD1 (5 bases). The CDR3 is 15 amino acids. The V end lost 5 bases, the J end lost 5 bases, and 17 bases lay between the germline ends. Germline V CDR1 and CDR2: SEHNR, FQNEAQ (reference sequence). This CDR3 is CASSQGQVQGDTQYF. CDR3 nucleotides: TGTGCCAGCAGCCAAGGCCAGGTGCAGGGAGATACGCAGTATTTT.

This clonotype was seen more than once but under ten times. V usage is TRBV7-2 and J usage is TRBJ1-5; D may be TRBD1 (5 bases). V was clipped by 5 bases and J by 7 bases, with 18 bases between them. The CDR3 covers 15 residues. Germline CDR1 reads SGHTA; CDR2 reads FQGNSA. The CDR3 sequence: CASSLRGGGRQPQHF. The CDR3, as DNA: TGTGCCAGCAGCCTCCGTGGGGGGGGAAGGCAGCCCCAGCATTTT.

This clonotype was seen ten or more times. The chain employs TRBV2 and TRBJ2-7, with D uncertain. Germline CDR1 is SNHLY and CDR2 is FYNNEI. The CDR3 is 10 residues long. Trimming took off 4 bases at V and 4 bases at J, with 2 bases between the two ends. Here the CDR3 DNA reads TGTGCCAGCAGTGGGTACGAGCAGTACTTC. Residues: CASSGYEQYF.

There are many counts of this clonotype. CDR3 sequence reads: CATSKGQGNEKLFF. In DNA form, the CDR3 reads TGTGCCACCAGCAAGGGACAGGGGAATGAAAAACTGTTTTTT. The chain has TRBV15 and TRBJ1-4, with TRBD1 matching 10 bases. The ends lost 4 bases at V and 5 bases at J; junction bases unmatched: 1. Germline V CDR1 and CDR2: LNHNV, YYDKDF (reference sequence). CDR3 size: 14 residues.

This clonotype came up a few times. This chain's CDR3 is CASSFQGIDEQYF. The CDR3, as DNA: TGTGCCAGCAGCTTCCAGGGAATCGACGAGCAGTACTTC. The chain carries TRBV7-9 and TRBJ2-7, with D possibly matching TRBD1 (5 bases). Trimming left V 3 bases short and J 5 bases short, with 11 bases between. Germline CDR1 SEHNR, CDR2 FQNEAQ (reference sequence). The CDR3 consists of 13 residues. Looking up the rest from reference TRBV7-9 and TRBJ2-7 gives the full variable domain: DTGVSQNPRHKITKRGQNVTFRCDPISEHNRLYWYRQTLGQGPEFLTYFQNEAQLEKSRLLSDRFSAERPKGSFSTLEIQRTEQGDSAMYLCASSFQGIDEQYFGPGTRLTVT.

This clonotype has at least ten counts. The chain combines TRBV2 with TRBJ2-2, with TRBD1 matching 7 bases. CDR1 is SNHLY, CDR2 FYNNEI, per germline. The CDR3 is 16 amino acids. After removal of 2 bases from V and 0 bases from J, the junction contained 3 bases not matched to a gene. CDR3 residues: CASSEYRGANTGELFF. DNA for the CDR3: TGTGCCAGCAGTGAATACAGGGGTGCGAACACCGGGGAGCTGTTTTTT. The variable domain in full, completed from reference TRBV2 and TRBJ2-2, reads EPEVTQTPSHQVTQMGQEVILRCVPISNHLYFYWYRQILGQKVEFLVSFYNNEISEKSEIFDDQFSVERPDGSNFTLKIRSTKLEDSAMYFCASSEYRGANTGELFFGEGSRLTVL.

V gene TRBV4-1 combines with J gene TRBJ2-6; D is possibly TRBD1 (6 bases). CDR1 is MGHRA and CDR2 is YSYEKL in the germline V gene. The CDR3 has 18 amino acids. The V gene lost 1 base and the J gene lost 0 bases, with 13 bases spanning the gap. The CDR3 nucleotides are TGCGCCAGCAGCCAAGCGTCAGTGGGGGCCTCTGGGGCCAACGTCCTGACTTTC. Translation: CASSQASVGASGANVLTF.

This chain links TRBV10-3 with TRBJ2-5; the D gene is possibly TRBD2 (6 bases). V was shortened by 4 bases and J by 5 bases, with 14 bases between the two germline ends. CDR3 size: 14 residues. In germline, CDR1 is ENHRY, CDR2 SYGVKD. The CDR3 region is CAISAGDRGETQYF. The CDR3 nucleotides are TGTGCCATCAGTGCGGGGGATAGAGGGGAGACCCAGTACTTC.

This clonotype was seen only a few times. The chain recombines TRBV18 with TRBJ2-7, with D unresolved. V was trimmed by 0 bases and J by 2 bases, leaving 8 bases between them. The germline V gene has CDR1 KGHSH and CDR2 LQKENI. The CDR3 totals 14 residues. CDR3 bases: TGTGCCAGCTCACCACCGGAGTCCCCCTACGAGCAGTACTTC. The encoded protein is CASSPPESPYEQYF.

There are a few counts of this clonotype. V is TRBV19 and J is TRBJ2-1; D is uncertain. Trimming left V 1 base short and J 8 bases short, with 12 bases between. This CDR3 contains 14 residues. Germline CDR1 is LNHDA and CDR2 is SQIVND (reference sequence). DNA for the CDR3: TGTGCCAGTAGTATAGGACAATTACTCGATGAGCAGTTCTTC. It encodes CASSIGQLLDEQFF. Together with reference TRBV19 and TRBJ2-1, the CDR3 gives the full variable domain: DGGITQSPKYLFRKEGQNVTLSCEQNLNHDAMYWYRQDPGQGLRLIYYSQIVNDFQKGDIAEGYSVSREKKESFPLTVTSAQKNPTAFYLCASSIGQLLDEQFFGPGTRLTVL.

This clonotype was seen ten or more times. The chain employs TRBV29-1 and TRBJ1-1, with D unclear. CDR3 length: 12 residues. Looked up from germline, CDR1 is SQVTM and CDR2 is ANQGSEA. V was trimmed by 6 bases and J by 6 bases, leaving 14 bases between them. CDR3 in DNA: TGCAGCGTCACAAAGTCCCTCTCTGAAGCTTTCTTT. This codes for CSVTKSLSEAFF.

This clonotype was observed a few times. This sequence joins TRBV4-1 and TRBJ2-3; 7 bases map to TRBD2. This CDR3 is 15 amino acids long. The V gene's germline CDR1 is MGHRA and CDR2 YSYEKL. The J segment lost 3 bases and the V segment lost 5 bases, leaving 8 bases of the junction unmatched. The CDR3 here is CASSLGEGSTDTQYF. Written as DNA, the CDR3 is TGCGCCAGCAGCTTGGGGGAGGGGAGTACAGATACGCAGTATTTT.

This clonotype was detected ten times or more. The CDR3 reads CASSLSSGALEQYF. DNA of the CDR3: TGTGCCAGCAGCCTTTCGAGCGGGGCCTTGGAGCAGTACTTC. The chain carries TRBV3-1 and TRBJ2-7; 7 bases map to TRBD2. CDR3 length equals 14 residues. V lost 4 bases, J lost 7 bases, and 10 bases stayed unmatched. CDR1 LGHDT and CDR2 YNNKEL come from the germline V gene (reference sequence).

The rearrangement uses TRBV3-1 and TRBJ2-5, with TRBD2 identical over 8 bases. The CDR3 contains 15 residues. Unmatched junction bases numbered 5, after V lost 3 bases and J lost 2 bases. CDR1 and CDR2 (germline): LGHDT, YNNKEL (reference sequence). Here the CDR3 reads CASSHRAGAQETQYF. CDR3 DNA: TGTGCCAGCAGCCATCGAGCGGGAGCACAAGAGACCCAGTACTTC.

This clonotype was found a few times. This chain's CDR3 is CASSAGQGALIGQYF. CDR3 in DNA: TGTGCCAGCAGTGCAGGACAGGGGGCACTGATCGGGCAGTACTTC. The chain employs TRBV6-1 and TRBJ2-7; 11 bases map to TRBD1. Germline values: CDR1 MNHNS, CDR2 SASEGT. This CDR3 contains 15 residues. The V gene end was trimmed by 4 bases and the J gene end by 9 bases; junction bases not matched to a gene: 11.

This clonotype was found many times. This rearrangement joins TRBV4-1 to TRBJ2-7, with 9 bases aligning to TRBD1. Trimming took 5 bases from V and 6 from J; bases not matched to a gene: 11. CDR1 and CDR2 (germline): MGHRA, YSYEKL. The CDR3 sequence is 15 residues long. The chain's CDR3 is CASSAPGTGTLEQYF. The CDR3, as DNA: TGCGCCAGCAGCGCTCCCGGGACAGGGACTCTCGAGCAGTACTTC.

The chain links TRBV10-3 to TRBJ2-3; 9 bases are shared with TRBD2. Germline CDR1 and CDR2: ENHRY and SYGVKD. The CDR3 has 19 residues. V dropped 3 bases and J dropped 0; count of bases not matched to a gene: 13. CDR3 DNA sequence: TGTGCCATCAGTGAACCCGGGACTAGCCAACCACCTAGCACAGATACGCAGTATTTT. Amino acid sequence: CAISEPGTSQPPSTDTQYF.

This clonotype was observed a few times. CDR3 sequence (DNA): TGTGCCAGCGGAGGGCAGGGTTCCGAGCAGTACTTC. Its translation is CASGGQGSEQYF. V and J are TRBV12-3 or TRBV12-4 and TRBJ2-7; possible D gene TRBD2, 6 bases. V was pared by 8 bases and J by 6 bases, with 14 bases between. This CDR3 contains 12 residues.

This chain joins TRBV6-5 and TRBJ2-7, with 7 nucleotides matching TRBD1. The V gene's germline CDR1 is MNHEY and CDR2 SVGAGI. The CDR3 is 13 residues long. The ends lost 2 bases at V and 4 bases at J; junction bases unmatched: 2. CDR3: CASSYGGQYEQYF. The CDR3 DNA follows: TGTGCCAGCAGTTACGGGGGACAGTACGAGCAGTACTTC.

A few counts support this clonotype. The chain combines TRBV20-1 with TRBJ2-7; 11 nucleotides line up with TRBD2. Looked up from germline, CDR1 is DFQATT and CDR2 is SNEGSKA (reference sequence). J gave up 3 bases and V 6 bases, and 4 bases lay outside the gene matches. This CDR3 spans 13 amino acids. CDR3 sequence: CSAPGTSGYEQYF. The CDR3 DNA is TGCAGTGCACCCGGGACTAGCGGCTACGAGCAGTACTTC.

This clonotype has only a few counts. The chain carries TRBV4-2 and TRBJ2-3; D gene unclear. Trimming removed 1 base from V and 2 bases from J, with 13 bases in between. This CDR3 is 16 amino acids long. CDR1 is LGHNA, CDR2 YNFKEQ, per germline. The CDR3 bases are TGTGCCAGCAGCCAAGGGGGTGGGCAATTCACAGATACGCAGTATTTT. Encoded protein: CASSQGGGQFTDTQYF.

The chain couples TRBV6-5 to TRBJ2-3; 7 nucleotides align to TRBD2. After removal of 5 bases from V and 3 bases from J, the junction contained 8 bases not matched to a gene. The CDR3 covers 15 residues. Germline CDR1 is MNHEY and CDR2 is SVGAGI. CDR3 amino acids: CASSNREGGTDTQYF. The CDR3 DNA is TGTGCCAGCAGTAACCGAGAGGGAGGGACAGATACGCAGTATTTT.

This clonotype was detected many times. The genes are TRBV13 and TRBJ1-1; no definite D call. The CDR3 spans 16 residues. Germline V CDR1 and CDR2: PRHDT, FYEKMQ (reference sequence). With 3 bases removed from V and 7 bases from J, the gap between germline ends came to 21 bases. CDR3 nucleotides: TGTGCCAGCAGCTTCGCGAAGGGTTCTAGTCCCCATGAAGCTTTCTTT. Protein sequence: CASSFAKGSSPHEAFF.